The entry below describes one T cell receptor beta chain. The sample is drawn from a study of T cells after somatic rescue of genetic block. The protocol was immunoSEQ multiplex PCR, while the TCRdb copy is restricted to in-frame clones and leaves out a portion. Among roughly 58,000 clones listed, approximately 96% were seen once. The CDR3 covers 17 residues. Germline V gene lookup returns CDR1 MGHRA and CDR2 YSYEKL. V lost 2 bases, J lost 1 base, and 3 bases stayed unmatched. The J gene is TRBJ2-2, the V gene TRBV4-1; TRBD2 matches 11 bases. This sequence originates from a child less than two years old. Sequencing used peripheral blood mononuclear cells (PBMCs). The chain's CDR3 is CASSQRGTSGNTGELFF. The CDR3, as DNA: TGCGCCAGCAGCCAAAGGGGGACTAGCGGGAACACCGGGGAGCTGTTTTTT.